The 25 T cell receptor beta chains in this list originate from one sample, sequenced in a study of molecular identifiers for immune sequencing clone quantification. TCRdb recomputed calls from the PCR reads with MiXCR, one row per CDR3 protein. This sample has fewer than 350,000 distinct CDR3 sequences, with roughly 23% found just once. Sequencing was done on a sample of naive CD8+ T cells from blood, with Jurkat cell RNA spiked in. Subset described: FACS-sorted CD8+CD4-CCR7+CD45RA+ naive T cells. The receptors stem from a human donor in good health. Some libraries in this study had Jurkat cell RNA spiked in.

This clonotype has more than one count but fewer than ten. The chain links TRBV13 to TRBJ1-2; 8 bases fit TRBD1. The CDR3 covers 13 residues. With 5 bases clipped from V and 4 bases from J, the junction kept 3 bases outside the gene matches. CDR1 and CDR2 (germline): PRHDT, FYEKMQ (reference sequence). The CDR3 region is CASSPDRVYGYTF. CDR3 sequence (DNA): TGTGCCAGCAGCCCGGACAGGGTCTATGGCTACACCTTC.

The sample holds many counts of this clonotype. The genes are TRBV6-6 and TRBJ2-3; possible D gene TRBD1, 5 bases. The CDR3 is made up of 15 amino acids. Trimming shortened V by 9 bases and J by 1 base, and 17 bases separated the two germline ends. CDR1 and CDR2 (germline): MNHNY, SVGAGI (reference sequence). CDR3 sequence (DNA): TGTGCCAGTACCGAGACAGTCGCAGGCACAGATACGCAGTATTTT. As protein: CASTETVAGTDTQYF.

This clonotype came up many times. The V gene is TRBV15, the J gene TRBJ2-5; D is uncertain. Germline V gene data show CDR1 as LNHNV and CDR2 as YYDKDF (reference sequence). This CDR3 spans 14 amino acids. Trimming removed 0 bases at V and 3 bases at J, with 8 bases between. The CDR3 spells CATSRDKAEETQYF. CDR3 DNA: TGTGCCACCAGCAGAGATAAGGCGGAAGAGACCCAGTACTTC.

V is TRBV28 and J is TRBJ2-4; D remains unclear. Germline loops: CDR1 MDHEN, CDR2 SYDVKM. The CDR3 spans 15 residues. Trimming took 3 bases from V and 12 from J, leaving 21 bases between them. The CDR3 coding sequence is TGTGCCAGCAGTTTTGACATATGGAAGGAAGCCACTCAGTACTTC. This sequence encodes CASSFDIWKEATQYF.

This clonotype was recorded at least ten times. The rearrangement uses TRBV12-3 or TRBV12-4 and TRBJ2-1; TRBD2 aligns across 10 bases. The CDR3 consists of 15 residues. Trimming at V came to 3 bases and at J to 5 bases, leaving 4 bases not matched to a gene. CDR3 DNA sequence: TGTGCCAGCAGTTTTACTACTAGCGGGGACAATGAGCAGTTCTTC. Protein: CASSFTTSGDNEQFF.

Points on this clonotype: A clone one base away is much larger, so this may be a read error. This chain uses TRBV5-1 with TRBJ2-2; 7 nucleotides agree with TRBD1. This CDR3 has 15 amino acids. Germline CDR1 is SGHRS and CDR2 is YFSETQ. In DNA form, the CDR3 reads TGCGCCAGCAGCGCGAAGGGGGCGAACATCGGGGAGCTGTTTTTT. Its protein is CASSAKGANIGELFF.

The sample holds many counts of this clonotype. The gene calls are TRBV24-1 and TRBJ2-1; 7 nucleotides align to TRBD2. This CDR3 has 17 amino acids. Per the germline V gene, CDR1 is KGHDR and CDR2 is SFDVKD. The ends lost 5 bases at V and 0 bases at J; junction bases unmatched: 9. CDR3 nucleotide sequence: TGTGCCACCAGTGTGGGAGGGTCATACCCCTCCTACAATGAGCAGTTCTTC. This encodes CATSVGGSYPSYNEQFF.

The sample holds many counts of this clonotype. This chain joins TRBV30 and TRBJ2-3; the D gene is possibly TRBD1 (6 bases). The germline V and J ends were trimmed by 3 bases and 5 bases, with 12 bases remaining between them. The CDR3 spans 13 residues. The V gene's germline CDR1 is GTSNPN and CDR2 SVGIG (reference sequence). The CDR3 loop is CAWSRGGRDTQYF. Here the CDR3 DNA reads TGTGCCTGGAGCAGAGGGGGAAGAGATACGCAGTATTTT.

Regarding this clonotype: Just one base apart from a much larger clone, this may be a read error. The V gene is TRBV3-1, the J gene TRBJ2-7; D gene ambiguous. This CDR3 is 8 amino acids long. Per the germline V gene, CDR1 is LGHDT and CDR2 is YNNKEL (reference sequence). CDR3 protein: CSPYGQYF. The CDR3 nucleotides are TGTTCACCCTACGGGCAGTACTTC.

This clonotype was observed many times. The rearrangement links TRBV15 to TRBJ2-3; no reliable D call. There are 12 residues in the CDR3. Deletions cut 4 bases from V and 6 bases from J, with 8 bases between. The germline V gene encodes CDR1 LNHNV and CDR2 YYDKDF (reference sequence). CDR3 in amino acids: CATSTLEDTQYF. The CDR3 nucleotides are TGTGCCACCAGCACCCTTGAGGATACGCAGTATTTT.

This clonotype was detected a few times. CDR3 region: CSAGGESGQPQHF. CDR3 nucleotides: TGCAGTGCGGGGGGGGAATCGGGTCAGCCCCAGCATTTT. The chain combines TRBV20-1 with TRBJ1-5; D is perhaps TRBD1 (5 bases). V lost 6 bases and J 6 bases, leaving 15 bases between the germline ends. Germline values: CDR1 DFQATT, CDR2 SNEGSKA (reference sequence). The CDR3 has 13 amino acids.

This clonotype was seen a few times. The J gene is TRBJ2-1, the V gene TRBV11-3; tentatively, D is TRBD2 (5 bases). From germline, CDR1 is SGHNT and CDR2 YENEEA. The CDR3 runs 18 residues. The ends were cut back, 5 bases at V and 0 bases at J, with 20 bases in the middle. The CDR3 DNA sequence: TGTGCCAGCAGCACCACTAAGGAGGCGGGTCACTCCTACAATGAGCAGTTCTTC. Translation gives CASSTTKEAGHSYNEQFF.

Points on this clonotype: Given a much more abundant clone one base away, this may be a read error. The rearrangement links TRBV29-1 to TRBJ2-3; D tentatively reads TRBD1 or TRBD2 (6 bases each). CDR1 and CDR2 from the germline V gene are SQVTM and ANQGSEA. The CDR3 runs to 14 residues. CDR3 region: CSVVGGLGTDAQYF. The CDR3, as DNA: TGCAGCGTTGTTGGGGGGCTCGGCACAGATGCGCAGTATTTT.

This clonotype was counted many times. The chain has TRBV29-1 and TRBJ2-7, with D perhaps matching TRBD2 (6 bases). Germline CDR1 is SQVTM and CDR2 is ANQGSEA. Trimming took off 7 bases at V and 4 bases at J, with 26 bases between the two ends. This CDR3 contains 16 residues. The chain's CDR3 is CSAETVGRAGTYEQYF. The CDR3 DNA reads as TGCAGCGCCGAGACGGTGGGCAGGGCTGGGACTTACGAGCAGTACTTC.

V is TRBV7-2 and J is TRBJ2-7; no clear D. The CDR3 spans 13 residues. Trimming pared 1 base from V and 6 bases from J, leaving 10 bases between. Germline V lookup: CDR1 SGHTA, CDR2 FQGNSA. CDR3 DNA sequence: TGTGCCAGCAGCTTAGTAAGGGCCCCCGAGCAGTACTTC. Translating gives CASSLVRAPEQYF.

This clonotype was seen ten or more times. The V and J genes are TRBV5-1 and TRBJ2-7, with 8 positions matching TRBD1. Germline V gene lookup returns CDR1 SGHRS and CDR2 YFSETQ. The CDR3 runs 14 residues. J was trimmed by 2 bases and V by 4 bases; bases with no gene match: 5. The CDR3 loop reads CASSGRDRPYEQYF. The DNA for the CDR3 is TGCGCCAGCAGCGGGCGGGACAGGCCCTACGAGCAGTACTTC.

On this clonotype itself: Being one base from a much bigger clone, this may be a read error. The chain is built from TRBV24-1 and TRBJ1-2; 8 bases fit TRBD1. The germline CDR1 and CDR2 sequences are KGHDR and SFDVKD. The CDR3 covers 15 residues. In nucleotides, the CDR3 is TGTGCCACCCTACCGGGGCGGGACAGGTATTATGGCTACGCCTTC. Its translation is CATLPGRDRYYGYAF.

The chain links TRBV30 to TRBJ2-1; 7 bases fit TRBD2. The CDR3 has 15 residues. Germline CDR1 GTSNPN, CDR2 SVGIG (reference sequence). V gave up 2 bases and J gave up 8 bases; unmatched junction bases: 12. The CDR3 sequence is CAWSTGTIPRDEQFF. The CDR3, as DNA: TGTGCCTGGAGTACCGGGACTATCCCTCGCGATGAGCAGTTCTTC.

This clonotype was counted many times. The chain recombines TRBV29-1 with TRBJ1-1, with D possibly being TRBD1 (5 bases). CDR1 and CDR2 (germline): SQVTM, ANQGSEA. The CDR3 covers 13 residues. Trimming cost V 1 base and J 3 bases, with 9 bases left between them. The CDR3 coding sequence is TGCAGCGTTGAAGGGGGCTATTACACTGAAGCTTTCTTT. This translates into CSVEGGYYTEAFF.

This clonotype was seen only a few times. This rearrangement joins TRBV7-2 to TRBJ1-4; D is unclear. The CDR3 is made up of 10 amino acids. The V gene's germline CDR1 is SGHTA and CDR2 FQGNSA. Trimming cost V 4 bases and J 14 bases, with 8 bases left between them. Here the CDR3 reads CASSWLGLFF. The CDR3 nucleotides are TGTGCCAGCAGCTGGCTGGGTCTGTTTTTT.

There are many counts of this clonotype. The chain is built from TRBV23-1 and TRBJ2-2; the match to TRBD1 covers 7 bases. TRBV23-1 is an open reading frame whose function is uncertain. This CDR3 has 17 residues. Trimming took 6 bases from V and 2 from J; bases not matched to a gene: 12. CDR3 amino acids: CASSQRHHRGNTGELFF. The CDR3 coding sequence is TGCGCCAGCAGCCAGCGCCATCACAGGGGAAACACCGGGGAGCTGTTTTTT.

This clonotype was observed many times. The CDR3 is CASSPGLALDEQYF. The CDR3 DNA is TGTGCCAGCAGCCCGGGACTAGCGTTGGACGAGCAGTACTTC. The rearrangement joins TRBV7-9 to TRBJ2-7, with 10 bases that match TRBD2. Germline V lookup: CDR1 SEHNR, CDR2 FQNEAQ (reference sequence). The CDR3 runs to 14 residues. Germline trimming cut 5 bases from V and 5 bases from J; bases unmatched to any gene: 6.

This clonotype was recorded many times. The CDR3, as DNA: TGTGCCAGCAGCCGCGGTTCCTACGAGCAGTACTTC. It codes for CASSRGSYEQYF. The chain links TRBV28 to TRBJ2-7, with D unresolved. Trimming cost V 6 bases and J 1 base, with 7 bases left between them. The germline V gene encodes CDR1 MDHEN and CDR2 SYDVKM. The CDR3 is made up of 12 amino acids.

This clonotype was picked up many times. As DNA, the CDR3 is TGTGCCAGCAGCTTTGCTGGGACCCCTGAGCAGTTCTTC. This gives the protein CASSFAGTPEQFF. V is TRBV11-2 and J is TRBJ2-1, with D possibly being TRBD1 or TRBD2 (5 bases each). The V end lost 3 bases, the J end lost 9 bases, and 12 bases lay between the germline ends. Germline CDR1 SGHAT, CDR2 FQNNGV. The CDR3 loop spans 13 amino acids.

Notes on this clonotype: A much larger clone differs from this one at a single base, so this may be a read error. The V and J genes are TRBV30 and TRBJ2-1; D remains unclear. V was trimmed by 5 bases and J by 8 bases, leaving 10 bases between them. Germline values: CDR1 GTSNPN, CDR2 SVGIG (reference sequence). The CDR3 length is 11 residues. The CDR3 DNA is TGTGCCTGGGGGCTGAACGATGAGCAGTTCTTC. Translating gives CAWGLNDEQFF.